This entry describes one T cell receptor beta chain. What it binds is unknown. This sample is part of a study of CD8 T cells in Susac syndrome. Study conclusions and caveats: The study conceded that relatively few individuals underwent its TCR sequencing and HLA analysis.

This CDR3 is 15 amino acids long. Trimming at V came to 4 bases and at J to 5 bases, leaving 8 bases not matched to a gene. Per germline, CDR1 LGHDT and CDR2 YNNKEL (reference sequence). An amount of RNA that ranged from roughly 0.45 to 1 ug was reverse transcribed with random hexamers. Coverage of TCR beta CDR3 amplification by immunoSEQ multiplex PCR extended to 54 Vbeta and 13 Jbeta. TCRdb re-derived calls from the immunoSEQ multiplex PCR reads in MiXCR, one entry per CDR3 protein. Of a few hundred thousand distinct CDR3 sequences in the sample, roughly 94% are singletons; the top ten hold around 0.082%.

This clonotype originated in a human donor with multiple sclerosis. Sequencing was done on a sample of CD4+ T cells from PBMCs. This chain uses TRBV3-1 with TRBJ2-7, with 10 nucleotides matching TRBD1. The CDR3 region has the DNA TGTGCCAGCAGCCGAGTGGGACAGGGGCACGACGAGCAGTACTTC. This translates into CASSRVGQGHDEQYF.